This TCR beta chain was captured by sequencing in a study of T-cell reconstitution after alpha-beta-depleted transplantation in children. V was trimmed by 4 bases and J by 5 bases, leaving 13 bases between them. CDR1 SGHNT and CDR2 YYREEE come from the germline V gene (reference sequence). The CDR3 runs to 14 residues. Researchers prepared the TCRbeta library using unique molecular identifiers, the study reports. Using its own MiXCR run on the PCR reads, TCRdb lists one record per CDR3 protein. This table has approximately 640,000 distinct CDR3 sequences, 15% to 20% appearing once. This clonotype was counted many times.

The chain carries TRBV5-4 and TRBJ1-3; the D is unclear. This receptor was taken from a human donor who donated a stem cell graft to a child with acute myeloid leukemia. The material was PBMCs from the stem cell graft donor, obtained from the stem cell graft. The CDR3 loop is CASSPEVSRNTIYF. In nucleotides, the CDR3 is TGTGCCAGCAGCCCCGAGGTTTCGAGAAACACCATATATTTT.